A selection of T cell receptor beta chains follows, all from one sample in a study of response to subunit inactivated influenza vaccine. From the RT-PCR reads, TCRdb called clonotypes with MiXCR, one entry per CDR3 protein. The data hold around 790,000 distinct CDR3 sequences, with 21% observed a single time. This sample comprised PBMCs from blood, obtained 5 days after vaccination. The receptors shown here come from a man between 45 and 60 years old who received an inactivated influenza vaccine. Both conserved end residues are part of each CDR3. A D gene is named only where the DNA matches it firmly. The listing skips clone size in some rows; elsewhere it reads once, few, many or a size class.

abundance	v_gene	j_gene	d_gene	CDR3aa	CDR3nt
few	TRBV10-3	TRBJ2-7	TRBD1	CAISGGQGLSYEQYF	TGTGCCATCAGTGGGGGACAGGGTCTCTCCTACGAGCAGTACTTC
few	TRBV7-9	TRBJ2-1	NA	CASSLAESSYNEQFF	TGTGCCAGCAGCCTCGCTGAGAGCTCCTACAATGAGCAGTTCTTC
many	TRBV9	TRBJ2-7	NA	CASSPTAASYEQYF	TGTGCCAGCAGCCCAACTGCGGCCTCCTACGAGCAGTACTTC
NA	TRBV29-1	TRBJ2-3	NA	CSVEWARKSTDTQYF	TGCAGCGTTGAATGGGCGAGGAAAAGCACAGATACGCAGTATTTT
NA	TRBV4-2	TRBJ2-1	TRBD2	CASSHQYLRGEYEQFF	TGTGCCAGCAGCCATCAATATCTACGGGGGGAGTATGAGCAGTTCTTC
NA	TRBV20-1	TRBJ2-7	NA	CSARDETDEQYF	TGCAGTGCTAGAGATGAAACCGACGAGCAGTACTTC
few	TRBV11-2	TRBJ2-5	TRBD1	CASSIGTGSQYF	TGTGCCAGCAGCATAGGGACAGGGTCCCAGTACTTC
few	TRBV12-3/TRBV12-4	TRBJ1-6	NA	CASSLGRPPPLHF	TGTGCCAGCAGTTTAGGACGCCCGCCACCCCTCCACTTT
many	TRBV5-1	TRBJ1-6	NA	CASSLDGAGSPLHF	TGCGCCAGCAGCTTGGATGGGGCGGGTTCACCCCTCCACTTT
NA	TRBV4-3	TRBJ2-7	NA	CASSQEVADPYEQYF	TGCGCCAGCAGCCAAGAAGTAGCAGATCCATACGAGCAGTACTTC
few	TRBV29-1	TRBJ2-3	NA	CSVEAQGGSTDTQYF	TGCAGCGTTGAAGCTCAGGGGGGTTCCACAGATACGCAGTATTTT
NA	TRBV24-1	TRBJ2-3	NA	CATSDTDSLVTDTQYF	TGTGCCACCAGTGATACTGACAGCCTTGTAACAGATACGCAGTATTTT
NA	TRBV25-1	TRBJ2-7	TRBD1	CASSEYWGQGHEQYF	TGTGCCAGCAGTGAATATTGGGGACAGGGACACGAGCAGTACTTC
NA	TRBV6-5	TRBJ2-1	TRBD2	CASSYSLAGFYNEQFF	TGTGCCAGCAGTTACTCACTAGCGGGGTTCTACAATGAGCAGTTCTTC
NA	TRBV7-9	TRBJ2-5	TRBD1	CASSLASGTGIETQYF	TGTGCCAGCAGCTTAGCATCAGGGACAGGCATAGAGACCCAGTACTTC
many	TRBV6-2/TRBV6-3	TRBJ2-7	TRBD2	CASSYPLAGGSSYEQYF	TGTGCCAGCAGTTACCCACTAGCGGGGGGCAGCTCCTACGAGCAGTACTTC
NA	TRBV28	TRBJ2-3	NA	CASSRDTQYF	TGTGCCAGCTCGAGAGATACGCAGTATTTT
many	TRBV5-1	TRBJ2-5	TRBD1	CASSPDRGGETQYF	TGCGCCAGCAGCCCGGACAGGGGAGGAGAGACCCAGTACTTC
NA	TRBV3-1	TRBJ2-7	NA	CASSQVLGAEQYF	TGTGCCAGCAGCCAAGTTCTAGGGGCCGAGCAGTACTTC
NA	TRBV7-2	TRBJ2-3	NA	CASSLFPSGSTDTQYF	TGTGCCAGCAGCCTCTTCCCCAGCGGGAGCACAGATACGCAGTATTTT
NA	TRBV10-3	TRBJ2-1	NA	CAIMERYEQFF	TGTGCCATCATGGAACGATATGAGCAGTTCTTC
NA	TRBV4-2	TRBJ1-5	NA	CASSQAMSDNQPQHF	TGTGCCAGCAGCCAAGCGATGTCAGATAATCAGCCCCAGCATTTT
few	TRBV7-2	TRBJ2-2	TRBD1	CASSSPGTGAGELFF	TGTGCCAGCAGCTCCCCCGGGACAGGGGCCGGGGAGCTGTTTTTT
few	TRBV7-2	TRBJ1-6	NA	CASNRRGFDSPLHF	TGTGCCAGCAACCGGAGGGGATTCGATTCACCCCTCCACTTT
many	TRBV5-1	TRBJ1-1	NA	CASSLGAGTEAFF	TGCGCCAGCAGCTTGGGTGCGGGGACTGAAGCTTTCTTT
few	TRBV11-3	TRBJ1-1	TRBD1	CASGQGQNTEAFF	TGTGCCAGCGGACAGGGGCAGAACACTGAAGCTTTCTTT
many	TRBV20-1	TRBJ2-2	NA	CSATRNMNTGELFF	TGCAGTGCGACCAGGAATATGAACACCGGGGAGCTGTTTTTT
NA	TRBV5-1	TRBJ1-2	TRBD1	CASSLGDRVGGYTF	TGCGCCAGCAGCTTGGGGGACAGGGTTGGCGGCTACACCTTC